This T cell receptor beta chain was sequenced for a study of T cell repertoires in aging, cancer and after chemotherapy. This clonotype is classed as medium-sized. Per germline, CDR1 MNHNS and CDR2 SASEGT. The V and J ends lost 6 bases and 0 bases, in that order; junction bases with no gene match: 6. The CDR3 is made up of 15 amino acids. Rearranged V-D-J TRB sequences were amplified with a mixed TRB-A/B primer pool. TCRdb independently ran MiXCR on the multiplex PCR reads; one entry per CDR3 protein. The sample lists more than 9,000 distinct CDR3 sequences, 38% occurring once. TCR beta rearrangements were amplified from peripheral blood genomic DNA.

The sequenced sample was blood. The genes are TRBV6-1 and TRBJ2-3; 7 positions agree with TRBD2. The sequence came from a human donor in good health. The CDR3 DNA sequence: TGTGCCAGCAGCGAAATAGCGGGTAGCACAGATACGCAGTATTTT. Translation: CASSEIAGSTDTQYF.